The 26 T cell receptor beta chains presented below share a single source sample, sequenced in a study of T cell responses to AZD1222 COVID-19 vaccine. TCRdb's table, derived via immunoSEQ multiplex PCR, lists solely in-frame clones and lacks some. The sample shows about 200,000 clones, about 92% of them seen only once. The sample consisted of peripheral blood, taken 28 days after the second dose of the MenACWY control vaccine. The source is an adult who received the MenACWY meningococcal vaccine as a control.

This sequence joins TRBV11-3 and TRBJ1-2; D might be TRBD1 (5 bases). The ends were cut back, 5 bases at V and 4 bases at J, with 11 bases in the middle. Germline V gives CDR1 SGHNT, CDR2 YENEEA. The CDR3 contains 13 residues. CDR3 DNA sequence: TGTGCCAGCAGCCTTACGACAGTCTATGGCTACACCTTC. Residues: CASSLTTVYGYTF.

CDR3 DNA: TGTGCCACCAGCAGAGATGTTTTCCCTAGTGAAAAACTGTTTTTT. The encoded protein is CATSRDVFPSEKLFF. The chain combines TRBV15 with TRBJ1-4; D is unresolved. The V end was cut by 0 bases, the J end by 7 bases, with 12 bases between. The CDR3 loop spans 15 amino acids. CDR1 is LNHNV, CDR2 YYDKDF, per germline (reference sequence).

The chain recombines TRBV5-8 with TRBJ2-7; a weak D match, TRBD2 (6 bases). Trimming removed 6 bases at V and 6 bases at J, with 22 bases between. From germline, CDR1 is SGHTS and CDR2 YDEGEE. This CDR3 is 15 amino acids long. The CDR3 sequence: CASTLNMQGGIEQYF. For the CDR3, the DNA is TGTGCCAGCACCCTCAACATGCAGGGAGGTATCGAGCAGTACTTC.

A single count supports this clone. The chain's CDR3 is CASSGRGERAFF. As DNA, the CDR3 is TGTGCCAGCAGCGGGAGGGGTGAGCGAGCTTTCTTT. The chain couples TRBV9 to TRBJ1-1, with D maybe TRBD1 (5 bases). Per germline, CDR1 SGDLS and CDR2 YYNGEE. V lost 3 bases, J lost 10 bases, and 13 bases lay in between. This CDR3 spans 12 amino acids.

This chain connects TRBV28 to TRBJ1-2; no reliable D call. The V end was cut by 6 bases, the J end by 8 bases, with 13 bases between. The CDR3 contains 12 residues. CDR1 and CDR2 from the germline V gene are MDHEN and SYDVKM. CDR3 nucleotides: TGTGCCAGCAGACTGACCCCCCGGGGCTACACCTTC. This sequence encodes CASRLTPRGYTF.

The chain employs TRBV11-3 and TRBJ2-5; tentatively, D is TRBD2 (5 bases). The germline V and J ends were trimmed by 7 bases and 3 bases, with 15 bases remaining between them. The CDR3 extends over 14 amino acids. Germline V gives CDR1 SGHNT, CDR2 YENEEA. CDR3 nucleotide sequence: TGTGCCAGCAACCCATCGACTACCGAAGAGACCCAGTACTTC. It translates to CASNPSTTEETQYF.

In this sample, this clone turned up once. The chain joins TRBV10-3 to TRBJ2-7; 7 bases match TRBD2. The CDR3 is made up of 16 amino acids. CDR1 and CDR2 (germline): ENHRY, SYGVKD. With V trimmed by 4 bases and J by 3 bases, 12 bases remained unmatched. The CDR3 reads CAISGPFAGLNYEQYF. CDR3 in DNA: TGTGCCATCAGTGGGCCGTTTGCGGGACTAAACTACGAGCAGTACTTC.

This chain joins TRBV19 and TRBJ2-1; D might be TRBD2 (5 bases). V lost 6 bases, J lost 4 bases, and 10 bases lay in between. Germline CDR1 is LNHDA and CDR2 is SQIVND (reference sequence). The CDR3 is made up of 13 amino acids. The CDR3 coding sequence is TGTGCCAGTAGGGAGGTTCAGTACAATGAGCAGTTCTTC. Protein: CASREVQYNEQFF.

V and J are TRBV4-2 and TRBJ2-2, with TRBD1 as a possible D gene (5 bases). V shed 0 bases and J shed 1 base, with 18 bases lying between them. This CDR3 is 19 amino acids long. Germline CDR1 and CDR2: LGHNA and YNFKEQ. CDR3 sequence: CASSQEGEGDLMNTGELFF. CDR3 DNA sequence: TGTGCCAGCAGCCAAGAAGGGGAAGGGGATCTGATGAACACCGGGGAGCTGTTTTTT.

The CDR3 is CASGRKVSNQPQHF. Here the CDR3 DNA reads TGTGCCAGCGGAAGAAAAGTGAGCAATCAGCCCCAGCATTTT. The V gene is TRBV28, the J gene TRBJ1-5; D not certain. V was cut by 8 bases and J by 1 base, with 12 bases left in between. CDR1 is MDHEN and CDR2 is SYDVKM in the germline V gene. The CDR3 contains 14 residues.

The V gene is TRBV27, the J gene TRBJ1-5; 8 nucleotides line up with TRBD1. Losses at the gene ends were 6 bases for V and 6 bases for J; bases not matched to a gene: 7. Germline V lookup: CDR1 MNHEY, CDR2 SMNVEV (reference sequence). The CDR3 totals 14 residues. Here the CDR3 DNA reads TGTGCCAGCAGCCAAGGACAGGGCGGTCAGCCCCAGCATTTT. Its translation is CASSQGQGGQPQHF.

The chain joins TRBV7-8 to TRBJ2-3; D is perhaps TRBD2 (5 bases). The V end was cut by 6 bases, the J end by 4 bases, with 11 bases between. Germline CDR1 reads SGHVS; CDR2 reads FQNEAQ. The CDR3 totals 13 residues. The CDR3 is CASREDQADTQYF. In DNA form, the CDR3 reads TGTGCCAGCAGGGAGGATCAGGCAGATACGCAGTATTTT.

V usage is TRBV27 and J usage is TRBJ2-5; 7 bases agree with TRBD1. V was clipped by 5 bases and J by 5 bases; unmatched bases: 20. The CDR3 length is 18 residues. Germline loops: CDR1 MNHEY, CDR2 SMNVEV (reference sequence). CDR3 nucleotides: TGTGCCAGCAGTCTGACCGGGACAGCCAGGGGGTTCGTGGAGACCCAGTACTTC. It specifies CASSLTGTARGFVETQYF.

V and J are TRBV9 and TRBJ1-1; possibly TRBD1 for D (5 bases). There are 16 residues in the CDR3. From germline, CDR1 is SGDLS and CDR2 YYNGEE. V was clipped by 0 bases and J by 2 bases, with 14 bases between them. CDR3 residues: CASSVVGPGRNTEAFF. The CDR3 DNA sequence: TGTGCCAGCAGCGTAGTAGGCCCAGGGCGTAACACTGAAGCTTTCTTT.

The chain combines TRBV12-3 or TRBV12-4 with TRBJ2-7, with D hard to call. The CDR3 spans 12 residues. V was shortened by 0 bases and J by 2 bases, with 2 bases between the two germline ends. CDR3 sequence (DNA): TGTGCCAGCAGTTTAGCCCCCTACGAGCAGTACTTC. It codes for CASSLAPYEQYF.

The chain is built from TRBV4-2 and TRBJ2-1; D is perhaps TRBD2 (5 bases). Trimming stripped 2 bases from V and 8 bases from J, with 7 bases between. The CDR3 is 12 residues long. Per the germline V gene, CDR1 is LGHNA and CDR2 is YNFKEQ. CDR3 in amino acids: CASSQLSDEQFF. The CDR3 region has the DNA TGTGCCAGCAGCCAACTTAGCGATGAGCAGTTCTTC.

This clone was observed a handful of times. The chain joins TRBV12-5 to TRBJ1-6; unclear D gene. Per germline, CDR1 LGHNT and CDR2 FRNRAP. With 5 bases removed from V and 6 bases from J, the gap between germline ends came to 14 bases. The CDR3 has 15 amino acids. The CDR3: CASGLSGIGNSPLHF. The CDR3 nucleotides read TGTGCTAGTGGTCTGTCTGGGATCGGTAATTCACCCCTCCACTTT.

The J gene is TRBJ2-7, the V gene TRBV24-1; tentatively, D is TRBD1 or TRBD2 (6 bases each). This CDR3 spans 14 amino acids. Germline CDR1 reads KGHDR; CDR2 reads SFDVKD. Trimming shortened V by 5 bases and J by 0 bases, and 10 bases separated the two germline ends. CDR3 nucleotides: TGTGCCACCAGTGTAGGGGGGAGCTCCTACGAGCAGTACTTC. This encodes CATSVGGSSYEQYF.

The chain is built from TRBV6-4 and TRBJ2-5, with 9 bases lining up with TRBD2. There are 15 residues in the CDR3. Germline assignment: CDR1 MRHNA and CDR2 SNTAGT. J lost 5 bases, V lost 6 bases, and 10 bases had no gene match. CDR3 nucleotides: TGTGCCAGCAGCCAGGGACTAGCTAGTTTGGAGACCCAGTACTTC. Its translation: CASSQGLASLETQYF.

The rearrangement links TRBV9 to TRBJ2-1; D gene uncertain. The CDR3 is made up of 12 amino acids. V was cut by 1 base and J by 12 bases, with 11 bases left in between. CDR1 is SGDLS, CDR2 YYNGEE, per germline. This chain's CDR3 is CASSVPDPTQFF. In nucleotides, the CDR3 is TGTGCCAGCAGCGTACCAGACCCCACGCAGTTCTTC.

This chain uses TRBV15 with TRBJ1-1; TRBD1 aligns across 10 bases. The CDR3 loop spans 17 amino acids. From germline, CDR1 is LNHNV and CDR2 YYDKDF (reference sequence). The V segment lost 2 bases and the J segment 4 bases; nucleotides outside the gene matches: 10. The CDR3 sequence: CATSRPGTGTGATEAFF. For the CDR3, the DNA is TGTGCCACCAGCAGACCTGGTACCGGGACAGGGGCCACTGAAGCTTTCTTT.

This chain uses TRBV10-1 with TRBJ2-7; the D is unclear. This CDR3 is built from 16 residues. CDR1 is WNHNN, CDR2 SYGVQD, per germline (reference sequence). Trimming pared 10 bases from V and 0 bases from J, leaving 22 bases between. The CDR3 sequence: CATSPFAERPSYEQYF. The CDR3 coding sequence is TGCGCCACCTCCCCTTTCGCCGAGCGACCCTCCTACGAGCAGTACTTC.

The count of this clone is one. The chain employs TRBV2 and TRBJ1-2; D is possibly TRBD1 (6 bases). Germline assignment: CDR1 SNHLY and CDR2 FYNNEI. The CDR3 totals 14 residues. Trimming shortened V by 0 bases and J by 4 bases, and 9 bases separated the two germline ends. This CDR3 reads CASSEAQGTYGYTF. The CDR3 DNA reads as TGTGCCAGCAGTGAAGCACAGGGAACCTATGGCTACACCTTC.

V usage is TRBV25-1 and J usage is TRBJ1-5; D is ambiguous. The CDR3 length is 14 residues. Germline CDR1 MGHDK, CDR2 SYGVNS. In DNA, the CDR3 is TGTGCAGTTTGGCGCCTACGGGGCAATCAGCCCCAGCATTTT. Protein: CAVWRLRGNQPQHF.

The chain carries TRBV7-8 and TRBJ2-7; D may be TRBD1 (5 bases). Trimming cost V 4 bases and J 4 bases, with 8 bases left between them. The CDR3 consists of 12 residues. Germline assignment: CDR1 SGHVS and CDR2 FQNEAQ. The CDR3 loop reads CASSSGLYEQYF. CDR3 DNA sequence: TGTGCCAGCAGCTCAGGGCTTTACGAGCAGTACTTC.

The CDR3 DNA follows: TGTGCCACCAGTTATAATGAAAAACTGTTTTTT. Amino acid sequence: CATSYNEKLFF. This sequence joins TRBV24-1 and TRBJ1-4; D unclear. V was cut by 6 bases and J by 4 bases, with 2 bases left in between. The CDR3 has 11 residues. CDR1 and CDR2 (germline): KGHDR, SFDVKD.